This TCR beta chain comes out of a study of cytotoxic CD8 clonotypes in ibrutinib-treated CLL. Losses at the gene ends were 2 bases for V and 1 base for J; bases not matched to a gene: 7. This CDR3 has 16 amino acids. Germline loops: CDR1 SQVTM, CDR2 ANQGSEA. Libraries were prepared by immunoSEQ multiplex PCR; TCRdb keeps only in-frame clonotypes and omits some of them. The table includes about 30,000 clones, around 60% detected once. Sequencing used PBMCs, obtained before ibrutinib treatment. This receptor was obtained from a human donor with chronic lymphocytic leukemia. The rearrangement uses TRBV29-1 and TRBJ2-2, with 7 bases aligning to TRBD2. The CDR3 DNA sequence: TGCAGCGTTGAAACAGAAGCGGGGATGAACACCGGGGAGCTGTTTTTT. Its translation is CSVETEAGMNTGELFF.